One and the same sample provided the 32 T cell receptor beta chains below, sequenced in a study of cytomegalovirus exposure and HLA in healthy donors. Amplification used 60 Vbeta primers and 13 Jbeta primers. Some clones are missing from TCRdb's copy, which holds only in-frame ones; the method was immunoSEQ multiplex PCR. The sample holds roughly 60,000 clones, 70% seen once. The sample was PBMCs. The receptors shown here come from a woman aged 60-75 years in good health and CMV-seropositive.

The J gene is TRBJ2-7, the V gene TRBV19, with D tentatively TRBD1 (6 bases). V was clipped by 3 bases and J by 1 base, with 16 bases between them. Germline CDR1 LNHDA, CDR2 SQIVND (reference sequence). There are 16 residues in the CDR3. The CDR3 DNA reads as TGTGCCAGTAGTATGACGGTCGCAGGGACATCCTACGAGCAGTACTTC. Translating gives CASSMTVAGTSYEQYF. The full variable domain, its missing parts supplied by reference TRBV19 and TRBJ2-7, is DGGITQSPKYLFRKEGQNVTLSCEQNLNHDAMYWYRQDPGQGLRLIYYSQIVNDFQKGDIAEGYSVSREKKESFPLTVTSAQKNPTAFYLCASSMTVAGTSYEQYFGPGTRLTVT.

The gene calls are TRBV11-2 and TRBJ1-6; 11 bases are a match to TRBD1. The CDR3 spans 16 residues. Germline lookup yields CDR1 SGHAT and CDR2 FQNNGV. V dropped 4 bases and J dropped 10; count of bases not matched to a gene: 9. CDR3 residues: CASSSPPGQGESPLHF. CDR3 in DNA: TGTGCCAGCAGCTCTCCCCCGGGACAGGGGGAATCACCCCTCCACTTT.

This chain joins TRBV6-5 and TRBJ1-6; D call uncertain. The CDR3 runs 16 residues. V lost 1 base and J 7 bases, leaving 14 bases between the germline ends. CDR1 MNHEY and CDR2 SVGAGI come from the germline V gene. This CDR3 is CASSYYEPRANSPLHF. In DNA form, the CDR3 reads TGTGCCAGCAGTTACTACGAGCCGAGGGCGAATTCACCCCTCCACTTT.

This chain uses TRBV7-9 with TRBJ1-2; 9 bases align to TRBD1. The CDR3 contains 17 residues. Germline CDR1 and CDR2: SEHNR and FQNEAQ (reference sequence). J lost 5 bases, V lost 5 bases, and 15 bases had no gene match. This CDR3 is CASSPYAGTGIRYGYTF. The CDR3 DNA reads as TGTGCCAGCAGCCCCTACGCCGGGACAGGGATTAGGTATGGCTACACCTTC.

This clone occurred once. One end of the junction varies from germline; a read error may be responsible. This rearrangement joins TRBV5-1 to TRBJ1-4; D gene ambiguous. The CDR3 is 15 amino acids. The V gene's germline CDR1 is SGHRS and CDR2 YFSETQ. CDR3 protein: CACRQDTATNEKLFF. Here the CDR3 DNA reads TGCGCCTGCAGGCAAGACACAGCAACTAATGAAAAACTGTTTTTT.

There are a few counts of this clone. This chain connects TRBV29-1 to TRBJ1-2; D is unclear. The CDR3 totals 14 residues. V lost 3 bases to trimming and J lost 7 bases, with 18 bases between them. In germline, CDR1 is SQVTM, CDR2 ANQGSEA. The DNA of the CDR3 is TGCAGCGTTGATTTGTCTTCGGGTTTTGGTGGCTACACCTTC. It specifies CSVDLSSGFGGYTF.

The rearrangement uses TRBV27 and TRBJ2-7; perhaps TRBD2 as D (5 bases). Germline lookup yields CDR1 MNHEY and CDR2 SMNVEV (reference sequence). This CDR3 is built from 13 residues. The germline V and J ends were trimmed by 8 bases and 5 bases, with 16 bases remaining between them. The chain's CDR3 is CASSTGGQDEQYF. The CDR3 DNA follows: TGTGCCAGCTCCACGGGCGGGCAGGACGAGCAGTACTTC.

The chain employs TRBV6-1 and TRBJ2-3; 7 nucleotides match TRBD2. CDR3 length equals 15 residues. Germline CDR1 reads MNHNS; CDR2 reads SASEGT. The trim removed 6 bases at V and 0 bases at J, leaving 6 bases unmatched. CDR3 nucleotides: TGTGCCAGCAGAGGGAGGGACGTTAGCACAGATACGCAGTATTTT. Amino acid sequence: CASRGRDVSTDTQYF.

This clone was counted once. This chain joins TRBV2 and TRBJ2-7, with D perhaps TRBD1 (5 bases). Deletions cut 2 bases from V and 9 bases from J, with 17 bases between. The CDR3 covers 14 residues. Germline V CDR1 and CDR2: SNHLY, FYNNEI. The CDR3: CASSESLTARTQYF. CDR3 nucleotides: TGTGCCAGCAGTGAATCGCTGACAGCCCGAACGCAGTACTTC.

CDR3 nucleotides: TGTGCCAGCAGCTCCACCCGGGGGGCGAAGACTGAAGCTTTCTTT. Amino acid sequence: CASSSTRGAKTEAFF. V is TRBV2 and J is TRBJ1-1; tentatively, D is TRBD1 (6 bases). V was clipped by 6 bases and J by 5 bases, with 19 bases between them. Germline-derived CDR1 and CDR2 are SNHLY and FYNNEI. This CDR3 comprises 15 residues.

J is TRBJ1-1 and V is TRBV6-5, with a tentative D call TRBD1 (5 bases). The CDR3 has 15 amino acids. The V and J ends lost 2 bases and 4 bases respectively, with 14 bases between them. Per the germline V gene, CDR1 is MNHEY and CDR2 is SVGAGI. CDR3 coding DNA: TGTGCCAGCAGTTACCAGGGAAGGGTCACCACTGAAGCTTTCTTT. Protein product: CASSYQGRVTTEAFF.

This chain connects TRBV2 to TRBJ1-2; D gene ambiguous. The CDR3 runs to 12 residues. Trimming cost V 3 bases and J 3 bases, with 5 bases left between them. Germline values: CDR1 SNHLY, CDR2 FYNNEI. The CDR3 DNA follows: TGTGCCAGCAGTGATGGAGACTATGGCTACACCTTC. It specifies CASSDGDYGYTF.

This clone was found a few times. In nucleotides, the CDR3 is TGTGCCAGTAGTATATTGTGGGGTGGCAGGGCCCCCAGCGAGCAGTACTTC. Its translation: CASSILWGGRAPSEQYF. This sequence joins TRBV19 and TRBJ2-7, with a tentative D call TRBD1 (5 bases). The germline CDR1 and CDR2 sequences are LNHDA and SQIVND (reference sequence). V gave up 2 bases and J gave up 6 bases, with 23 bases separating them. This CDR3 has 17 residues.

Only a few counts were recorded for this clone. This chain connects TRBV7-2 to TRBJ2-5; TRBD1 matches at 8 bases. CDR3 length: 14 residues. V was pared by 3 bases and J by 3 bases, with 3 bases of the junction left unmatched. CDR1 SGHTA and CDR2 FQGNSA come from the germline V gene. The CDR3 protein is CASSFNRGKETQYF. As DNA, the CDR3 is TGTGCCAGCAGCTTCAACAGGGGGAAAGAGACCCAGTACTTC.

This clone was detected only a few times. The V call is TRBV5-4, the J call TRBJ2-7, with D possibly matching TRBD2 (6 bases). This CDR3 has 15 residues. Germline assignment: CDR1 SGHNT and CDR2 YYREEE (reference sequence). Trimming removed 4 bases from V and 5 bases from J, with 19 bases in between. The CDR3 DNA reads TGTGCCAGCAGCCCCGGCGGGGCTTATAAAAACGAGCAGTACTTC. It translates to CASSPGGAYKNEQYF. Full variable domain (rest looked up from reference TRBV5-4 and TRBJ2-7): ETGVTQSPTHLIKTRGQQVTLRCSSQSGHNTVSWYQQALGQGPQFIFQYYREEENGRGNFPPRFSGLQFPNYSSELNVNALELDDSALYLCASSPGGAYKNEQYFGPGTRLTVT.

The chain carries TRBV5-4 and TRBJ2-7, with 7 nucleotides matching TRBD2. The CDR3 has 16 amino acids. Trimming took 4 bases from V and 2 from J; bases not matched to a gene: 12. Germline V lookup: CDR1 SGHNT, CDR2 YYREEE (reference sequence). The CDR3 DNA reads TGTGCCAGCAGCAACACGGGGAGGGCCCAAACCTACGAGCAGTACTTC. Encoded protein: CASSNTGRAQTYEQYF.

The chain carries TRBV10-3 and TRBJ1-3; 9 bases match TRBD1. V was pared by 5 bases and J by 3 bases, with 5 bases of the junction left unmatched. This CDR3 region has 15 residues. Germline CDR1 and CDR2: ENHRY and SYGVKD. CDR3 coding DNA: TGTGCCATCAGTTCCGGGACAGGGTTTGGAAACACCATATATTTT. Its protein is CAISSGTGFGNTIYF.

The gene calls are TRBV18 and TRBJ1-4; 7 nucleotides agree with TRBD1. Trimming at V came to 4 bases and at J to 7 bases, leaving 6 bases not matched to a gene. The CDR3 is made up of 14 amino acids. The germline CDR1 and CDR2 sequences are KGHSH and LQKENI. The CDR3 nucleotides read TGTGCCAGCTCACTCGACAGGGAAAGTGAAAAACTGTTTTTT. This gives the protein CASSLDRESEKLFF. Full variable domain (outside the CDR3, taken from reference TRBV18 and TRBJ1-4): NAGVMQNPRHLVRRRGQEARLRCSPMKGHSHVYWYRQLPEEGLKFMVYLQKENIIDESGMPKERFSAEFPKEGPSILRIQQVVRGDSAAYFCASSLDRESEKLFFGSGTQLSVL.

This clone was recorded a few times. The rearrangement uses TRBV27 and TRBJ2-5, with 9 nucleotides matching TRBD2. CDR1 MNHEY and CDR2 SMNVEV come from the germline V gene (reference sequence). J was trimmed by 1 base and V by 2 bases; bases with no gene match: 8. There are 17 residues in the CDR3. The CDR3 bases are TGTGCCAGCAGTTTAAGGGCTAGCGGGATCTTCCAAGAGACCCAGTACTTC. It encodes CASSLRASGIFQETQYF.

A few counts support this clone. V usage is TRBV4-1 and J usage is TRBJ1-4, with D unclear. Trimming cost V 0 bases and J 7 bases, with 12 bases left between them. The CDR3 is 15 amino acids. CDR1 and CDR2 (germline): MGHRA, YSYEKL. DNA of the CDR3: TGCGCCAGCAGCCAAGATGAACCTAGCGCTGAAAAACTGTTTTTT. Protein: CASSQDEPSAEKLFF.

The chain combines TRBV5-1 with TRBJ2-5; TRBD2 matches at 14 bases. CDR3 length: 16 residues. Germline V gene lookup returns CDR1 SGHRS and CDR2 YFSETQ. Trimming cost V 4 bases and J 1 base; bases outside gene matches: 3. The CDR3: CASSPGLAGAQETQYF. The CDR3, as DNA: TGCGCCAGCAGCCCGGGACTAGCGGGGGCCCAAGAGACCCAGTACTTC.

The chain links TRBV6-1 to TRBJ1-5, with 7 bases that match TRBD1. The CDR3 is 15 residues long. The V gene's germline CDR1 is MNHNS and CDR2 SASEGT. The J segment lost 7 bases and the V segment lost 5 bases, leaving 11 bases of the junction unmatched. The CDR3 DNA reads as TGTGCCAGCAGTCCGGACAGGCAGGGGAGGCAGCCCCAGCATTTT. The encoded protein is CASSPDRQGRQPQHF.

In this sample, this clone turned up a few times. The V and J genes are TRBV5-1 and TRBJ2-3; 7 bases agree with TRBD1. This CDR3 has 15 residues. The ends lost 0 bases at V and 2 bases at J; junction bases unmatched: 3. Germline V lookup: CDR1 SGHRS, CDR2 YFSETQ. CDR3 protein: CASSLGQGHTDTQYF. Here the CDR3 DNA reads TGCGCCAGCAGCTTGGGACAGGGACACACAGATACGCAGTATTTT.

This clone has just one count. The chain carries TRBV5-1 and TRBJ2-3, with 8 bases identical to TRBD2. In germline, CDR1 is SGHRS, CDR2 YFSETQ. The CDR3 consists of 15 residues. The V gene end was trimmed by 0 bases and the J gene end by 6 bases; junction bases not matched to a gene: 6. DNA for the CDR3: TGCGCCAGCAGCTTGGTCGGGGGGGGCGGCGATACGCAGTATTTT. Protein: CASSLVGGGGDTQYF. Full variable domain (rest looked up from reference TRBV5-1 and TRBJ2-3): KAGVTQTPRYLIKTRGQQVTLSCSPISGHRSVSWYQQTPGQGLQFLFEYFSETQRNKGNFPGRFSGRQFSNSRSEMNVSTLELGDSALYLCASSLVGGGGDTQYFGPGTRLTVL.

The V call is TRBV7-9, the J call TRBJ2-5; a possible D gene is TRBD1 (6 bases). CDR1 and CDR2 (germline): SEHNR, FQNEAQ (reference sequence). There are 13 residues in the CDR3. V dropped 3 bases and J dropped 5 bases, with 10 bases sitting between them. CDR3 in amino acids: CASSFWQGETQYF. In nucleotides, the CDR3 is TGTGCCAGCAGCTTCTGGCAGGGGGAGACCCAGTACTTC.

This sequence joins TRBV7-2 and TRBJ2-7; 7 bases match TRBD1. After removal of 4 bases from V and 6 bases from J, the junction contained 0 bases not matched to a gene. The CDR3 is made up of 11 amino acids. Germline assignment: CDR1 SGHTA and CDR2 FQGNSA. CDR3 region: CASSSGGEQYF. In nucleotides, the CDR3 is TGTGCCAGCAGCTCAGGGGGCGAGCAGTACTTC.

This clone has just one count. The CDR3 here is CAISAEAISYEQYF. As DNA, the CDR3 is TGTGCCATCAGTGCAGAGGCCATCTCTTACGAGCAGTACTTC. The chain uses TRBV10-3 and TRBJ2-5, with D hard to call. The J call may be incorrect, as the DNA end agrees better with TRBJ2-7. Germline V gene lookup returns CDR1 ENHRY and CDR2 SYGVKD. The CDR3 totals 14 residues.

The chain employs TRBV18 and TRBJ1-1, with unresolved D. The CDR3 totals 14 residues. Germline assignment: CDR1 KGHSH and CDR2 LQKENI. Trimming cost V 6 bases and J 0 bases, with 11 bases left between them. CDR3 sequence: CASSRDTVNTEAFF. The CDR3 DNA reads TGTGCCAGCTCCCGCGACACAGTGAACACTGAAGCTTTCTTT.

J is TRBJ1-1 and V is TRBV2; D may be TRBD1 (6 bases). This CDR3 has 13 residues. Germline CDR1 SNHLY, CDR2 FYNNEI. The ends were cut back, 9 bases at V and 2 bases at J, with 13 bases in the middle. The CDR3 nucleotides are TGTGCCAGAACAGGGATGGTTAACACTGAAGCTTTCTTT. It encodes CARTGMVNTEAFF.

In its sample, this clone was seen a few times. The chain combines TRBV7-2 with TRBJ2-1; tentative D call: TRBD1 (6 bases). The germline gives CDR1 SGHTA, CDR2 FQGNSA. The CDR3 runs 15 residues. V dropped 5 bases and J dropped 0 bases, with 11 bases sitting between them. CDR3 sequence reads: CASSVGQSSYNEQFF. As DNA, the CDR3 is TGTGCCAGCAGCGTAGGACAGAGCTCCTACAATGAGCAGTTCTTC.

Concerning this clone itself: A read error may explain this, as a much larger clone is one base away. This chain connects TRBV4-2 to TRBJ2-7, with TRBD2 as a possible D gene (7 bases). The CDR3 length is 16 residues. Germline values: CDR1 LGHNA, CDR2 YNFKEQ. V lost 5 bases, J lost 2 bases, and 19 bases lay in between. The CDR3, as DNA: TGTGCCAGCAGCTTAGAGTTTGGGGGGGCCCCCTACGAGCAGTACTTC. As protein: CASSLEFGGAPYEQYF.

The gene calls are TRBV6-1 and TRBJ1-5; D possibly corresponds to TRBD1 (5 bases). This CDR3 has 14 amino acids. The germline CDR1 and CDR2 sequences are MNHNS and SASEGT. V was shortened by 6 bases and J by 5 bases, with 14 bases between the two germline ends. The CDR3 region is CASSLKGDYQPQHF. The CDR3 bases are TGTGCCAGCAGCCTGAAAGGGGATTATCAGCCCCAGCATTTT.